The clone carrying this TCR beta chain was observed at least ten times. This entry belongs to a study of CDR3 diversity in severe acne. MiXCR, applied by TCRdb to the PCR reads, yields one record per CDR3 protein. The profile covers over 100,000 distinct CDR3 sequences, with around 56% appearing a single time and 9.5% to 15% taken by the ten largest. Germline V gene sequence: CDR1 ENHRY, CDR2 SYGVKD. V lost 4 bases, J lost 4 bases, and 14 bases lay in between. The CDR3 covers 15 residues. The gene calls are TRBV10-3 and TRBJ1-5; D perhaps matches TRBD1 (6 bases). This TCR derives from a male donor with acne. Sequenced sample: blood. The CDR3 coding sequence is TGTGCCATCAGTGGGACAGACATAGCAAATCAGCCCCAGCATTTT. Residues: CAISGTDIANQPQHF.